The 21 T cell receptor beta chains reported below all come from one sample, sequenced in a study of T cell responses to AZD1222 COVID-19 vaccine (dated by TCRdb to about 2021). The library was obtained by the immunoSEQ multiplex PCR assay. TCRdb retrieved this table from immuneACCESS and kept in-frame rearrangements only. Not all clones are present; in checked studies, unresolved V genes account for under half, and no reason is known for the remainder. For this sample the table gives under 95,000 clones, of which approximately 90% were detected only once. Around 2% of the sample is held by the ten biggest clonotypes. The time point label for this specimen denotes: baseline before first vaccination. The starting material was peripheral blood, obtained on day 0 of AZD1222 vaccination. The receptor source for this set is an adult in good health.

This chain uses TRBV4-2 with TRBJ2-7; 12 nucleotides align to TRBD2. This CDR3 comprises 19 residues. V lost 1 base, J lost 5 bases, and 15 bases stayed unmatched. Germline V gene data show CDR1 as LGHNA and CDR2 as YNFKEQ. CDR3 nucleotide sequence: TGTGCCAGCAGCCAAGGCATTTGGGCTAGCGGGAGGGGGCTACACGAGCAGTACTTC. It translates to CASSQGIWASGRGLHEQYF.

The chain carries TRBV6-5 and TRBJ1-5; TRBD1 might be the D (6 bases). CDR3 length equals 15 residues. Looked up from germline, CDR1 is MNHEY and CDR2 is SVGAGI. The V and J ends lost 4 bases and 3 bases respectively, with 13 bases between them. The chain's CDR3 is CASSSRGGINQPQHF. In DNA, the CDR3 is TGTGCCAGCAGTTCCCGAGGGGGGATCAATCAGCCCCAGCATTTT.

This clone was recorded once. The gene calls are TRBV27 and TRBJ2-7; TRBD1 is a possible D gene (6 bases). Germline CDR1 reads MNHEY; CDR2 reads SMNVEV (reference sequence). The germline V and J ends were trimmed by 5 bases and 4 bases, with 15 bases remaining between them. This CDR3 is 14 amino acids long. The CDR3 DNA reads as TGTGCCAGCAGTAAAGTGGACAGTTTATACGAGCAGTACTTC. This encodes CASSKVDSLYEQYF.

The chain employs TRBV5-5 and TRBJ1-2; tentatively, D is TRBD1 (5 bases). Germline CDR1 reads SGHKS; CDR2 reads YYEKEE (reference sequence). The V and J ends lost 3 bases and 7 bases respectively, with 16 bases between them. The CDR3 runs to 14 residues. DNA for the CDR3: TGTGCCAGCAGCTCCTTAGCAGGGATTAGTGGCTACACCTTC. Translation gives CASSSLAGISGYTF.

This rearrangement joins TRBV7-2 to TRBJ1-1; D call uncertain. V was shortened by 6 bases and J by 3 bases, with 11 bases between the two germline ends. CDR1 and CDR2 from the germline V gene are SGHTA and FQGNSA. This CDR3 has 13 residues. Here the CDR3 DNA reads TGTGCCAGCAGGATAAGAGTGGACACTGAAGCTTTCTTT. Its translation: CASRIRVDTEAFF.

The rearrangement links TRBV30 to TRBJ1-2; D is possibly TRBD1 (5 bases). The CDR3 is made up of 12 amino acids. Per the germline V gene, CDR1 is GTSNPN and CDR2 is SVGIG (reference sequence). The V end was cut by 4 bases, the J end by 2 bases, with 8 bases between. The CDR3: CAWTAGNYGYTF. Written as DNA, the CDR3 is TGTGCCTGGACAGCAGGGAACTATGGCTACACCTTC.

This clone was seen just once. The V gene is TRBV29-1, the J gene TRBJ2-7; D is unclear. The germline gives CDR1 SQVTM, CDR2 ANQGSEA. V lost 7 bases, J lost 3 bases, and 10 bases lay in between. The CDR3 runs 11 residues. CDR3 in DNA: TGCAGCGCCAAATTAGACTACGAGCAGTACTTC. The encoded protein is CSAKLDYEQYF.

V gene TRBV9 combines with J gene TRBJ2-3, with 7 bases that match TRBD1. Germline V gives CDR1 SGDLS, CDR2 YYNGEE. The CDR3 contains 14 residues. V shed 2 bases, J shed 4 bases, and the junction held 4 bases outside the gene matches. The DNA of the CDR3 is TGTGCCAGCAGCGTCCGACAGGGCGCAGATACGCAGTATTTT. Translated, it gives CASSVRQGADTQYF.

This clone has only one observation. The chain employs TRBV7-2 and TRBJ1-4; TRBD1 aligns across 9 bases. CDR1 is SGHTA, CDR2 FQGNSA, per germline. With V trimmed by 4 bases and J by 7 bases, 4 bases remained unmatched. The CDR3 consists of 14 residues. The CDR3 DNA reads TGTGCCAGCAGCTCTACAGGGGGCATTGAAAAACTGTTTTTT. It codes for CASSSTGGIEKLFF.

This rearrangement joins TRBV6-5 to TRBJ1-4; D gene unclear. Germline CDR1 MNHEY, CDR2 SVGAGI. This CDR3 is 15 amino acids long. With 0 bases removed from V and 8 bases from J, the gap between germline ends came to 13 bases. This CDR3 is CASSYSGRNKEKLFF. The CDR3 bases are TGTGCCAGCAGTTACTCGGGCAGGAACAAAGAAAAACTGTTTTTT.

The chain has TRBV6-6 and TRBJ2-2; D ambiguous. The germline CDR1 and CDR2 sequences are MNHNY and SVGAGI (reference sequence). The CDR3 covers 17 residues. Trimming stripped 6 bases from V and 6 bases from J, with 23 bases between. DNA for the CDR3: TGTGCCAGCAGCCGACACCGGCGGCAGGCTTTAGCCGGGGAGCTGTTTTTT. This encodes CASSRHRRQALAGELFF.

The chain combines TRBV5-6 with TRBJ2-1; 11 bases line up with TRBD2. J gave up 7 bases and V 4 bases, and 19 bases lay outside the gene matches. This CDR3 has 19 residues. CDR1 and CDR2 (germline): SGHDT, YYEEEE. CDR3 residues: CASSLPTSGRPRARNEQFF. CDR3 nucleotides: TGTGCCAGCAGCCTCCCTACTAGCGGGAGACCACGGGCACGGAATGAGCAGTTCTTC.

V usage is TRBV6-5 and J usage is TRBJ2-1, with TRBD2 identical over 7 bases. The CDR3 totals 15 residues. J gave up 8 bases and V 6 bases, and 13 bases lay outside the gene matches. Germline V CDR1 and CDR2: MNHEY, SVGAGI. As DNA, the CDR3 is TGTGCCAGCAGCCAGCGGGGATCCCTAAGGTATGAGCAGTTCTTC. Its protein is CASSQRGSLRYEQFF.

The rearrangement links TRBV5-8 to TRBJ1-1, with unresolved D. Germline V gives CDR1 SGHTS, CDR2 YDEGEE. V lost 4 bases and J 7 bases, leaving 20 bases between the germline ends. This CDR3 is built from 15 residues. CDR3 sequence: CASSLPRAPDGEAFF. The CDR3 nucleotides are TGTGCCAGCAGCCTACCTCGGGCACCCGACGGTGAAGCTTTCTTT. The complete variable domain, with remaining parts taken from reference TRBV5-8 and TRBJ1-1, reads EAGVTQSPTHLIKTRGQQATLRCSPISGHTSVYWYQQALGLGLQFLLWYDEGEERNRGNFPPRFSGRQFPNYSSELNVNALELEDSALYLCASSLPRAPDGEAFFGQGTRLTVV.

The rearrangement links TRBV11-3 to TRBJ2-2; D gene unclear. V was clipped by 4 bases and J by 7 bases, with 16 bases between them. The CDR3 spans 15 residues. The germline V gene has CDR1 SGHNT and CDR2 YENEEA. CDR3 sequence: CASSSGDYHGGELFF. CDR3 DNA sequence: TGTGCCAGCAGCTCCGGCGATTACCATGGCGGGGAGCTGTTTTTT.

Worth noting for this clone: The junction departs from the called germline gene at one end, perhaps through a read error. The chain carries TRBV7-8 and TRBJ1-1; D not resolved. Germline V gene lookup returns CDR1 SGHVS and CDR2 FQNEAQ. The CDR3 totals 11 residues. CDR3 nucleotides: TGTGCCAGCAGCCGCGACACCGAAGCTTTCTTT. It is translated as CASSRDTEAFF.

The V call is TRBV5-1, the J call TRBJ2-1; 11 bases agree with TRBD2. Germline assignment: CDR1 SGHRS and CDR2 YFSETQ. V dropped 4 bases and J dropped 8; count of bases not matched to a gene: 8. There are 15 residues in the CDR3. The CDR3 DNA is TGCGCCAGCAGCGTTAGCGGGAGGGCTATTGATGAGCAGTTCTTC. Translation: CASSVSGRAIDEQFF.

The J gene is TRBJ2-1, the V gene TRBV4-2; 11 bases line up with TRBD2. Trimming took 4 bases from V and 8 from J; bases not matched to a gene: 7. The CDR3 is made up of 15 amino acids. CDR1 is LGHNA and CDR2 is YNFKEQ in the germline V gene. The CDR3: CASSPTSGSIYEQFF. Here the CDR3 DNA reads TGTGCCAGCAGCCCCACTAGCGGGAGTATCTATGAGCAGTTCTTC.

This clone was seen a few times. This sequence joins TRBV7-2 and TRBJ1-2, with 7 bases aligning to TRBD1. In germline, CDR1 is SGHTA, CDR2 FQGNSA. The CDR3 is 13 amino acids. After removal of 1 base from V and 9 bases from J, the junction contained 5 bases not matched to a gene. The CDR3 spells CASSLERGLSYTF. The CDR3 DNA reads TGTGCCAGCAGCTTAGAGAGGGGGCTAAGCTACACCTTC.

Here the CDR3 DNA reads TGTGCCAGCAGTGAGGTCAGCTTCCTGCACAATCAGCCCCAGCATTTT. Protein product: CASSEVSFLHNQPQHF. This sequence joins TRBV2 and TRBJ1-5; D gene ambiguous. Trimming shortened V by 3 bases and J by 3 bases, and 15 bases separated the two germline ends. The germline V gene encodes CDR1 SNHLY and CDR2 FYNNEI. The CDR3 contains 16 residues. Full variable domain (remainder filled in from reference TRBV2 and TRBJ1-5): EPEVTQTPSHQVTQMGQEVILRCVPISNHLYFYWYRQILGQKVEFLVSFYNNEISEKSEIFDDQFSVERPDGSNFTLKIRSTKLEDSAMYFCASSEVSFLHNQPQHFGDGTRLSIL.

This clone was counted a single time. The chain couples TRBV19 to TRBJ2-2; the D gene could be TRBD1 or TRBD2 (7 bases each). This CDR3 contains 15 residues. Looked up from germline, CDR1 is LNHDA and CDR2 is SQIVND (reference sequence). Trimming took 3 bases from V and 4 from J, leaving 12 bases between them. The DNA for the CDR3 is TGTGCCAGTAGTATTACAGGGGAGGGCACCGGGGAGCTGTTTTTT. This sequence encodes CASSITGEGTGELFF.